This passage covers 19 T cell receptor beta chains from one sample sequenced in a study of yellow fever vaccine responses in identical twins. Each CDR3 protein is one row after TCRdb ran MiXCR on the RT-PCR reads. The sample holds a few thousand distinct CDR3 sequences, about nine tenths seen once. Here the sequenced sample was T cells from blood (PBMCs), unsorted or a sorted subset (not recorded which), taken before or after yellow fever vaccination (not recorded which). The receptor set was obtained from a woman aged 18-30 years who received the yellow fever vaccine.

The V call is TRBV7-9, the J call TRBJ2-3, with D possibly TRBD2 on 6 matching bases. Germline V gene sequence: CDR1 SEHNR, CDR2 FQNEAQ (reference sequence). CDR3 length equals 15 residues. V was clipped by 1 base and J by 0 bases, with 8 bases between them. The CDR3: CASSLGLASTDTQYF. The DNA of the CDR3 is TGTGCCAGCAGCTTAGGGCTAGCGAGCACAGATACGCAGTATTTT. The full variable domain, rest sourced from reference TRBV7-9 and TRBJ2-3, is DTGVSQNPRHKITKRGQNVTFRCDPISEHNRLYWYRQTLGQGPEFLTYFQNEAQLEKSRLLSDRFSAERPKGSFSTLEIQRTEQGDSAMYLCASSLGLASTDTQYFGPGTRLTVL.

The V gene is TRBV10-3, the J gene TRBJ2-3, with TRBD2 matching 12 bases. CDR1 is ENHRY and CDR2 is SYGVKD in the germline V gene. The length of the CDR3 is 15 residues. The trim removed 7 bases at V and 3 bases at J, leaving 5 bases unmatched. The CDR3 DNA reads as TGTGCCATCACCATGGGACTAGCGGGTACAGATACGCAGTATTTT. Translated: CAITMGLAGTDTQYF.

The chain links TRBV6-1 to TRBJ2-7, with D unclear. Germline V gene data show CDR1 as MNHNS and CDR2 as SASEGT. The V gene lost 8 bases and the J gene lost 7 bases, with 15 bases spanning the gap. The CDR3 is 12 residues long. The CDR3 is CASSRSTGEQYF. The CDR3 coding sequence is TGTGCCAGCTCACGTTCGACCGGGGAGCAGTACTTC.

The chain recombines TRBV11-1 with TRBJ2-4; the D gene is possibly TRBD2 (5 bases). Germline loops: CDR1 SGHAT, CDR2 FQDESV (reference sequence). V was cut by 5 bases and J by 4 bases, with 18 bases left in between. The CDR3 runs 16 residues. The CDR3 sequence is CASSQHEGVGKNIQYF. For the CDR3, the DNA is TGTGCCAGCAGCCAACATGAGGGAGTTGGTAAAAACATTCAGTACTTC.

The CDR3 sequence: CASSAGQGTYEQYF. The CDR3 DNA reads as TGTGCCAGCAGTGCGGGACAGGGTACCTACGAGCAGTACTTC. This rearrangement joins TRBV6-1 to TRBJ2-7; TRBD1 matches 9 bases. With 4 bases clipped from V and 2 bases from J, the junction kept 3 bases outside the gene matches. CDR1 MNHNS and CDR2 SASEGT come from the germline V gene. This CDR3 is 14 amino acids long.

The V gene is TRBV27, the J gene TRBJ1-1; no clear D. Germline lookup yields CDR1 MNHEY and CDR2 SMNVEV (reference sequence). Trimming shortened V by 6 bases and J by 5 bases, and 10 bases separated the two germline ends. This CDR3 comprises 12 residues. The CDR3 loop reads CASRPSETEAFF. CDR3 sequence (DNA): TGTGCCAGCAGACCGTCCGAGACTGAAGCTTTCTTT.

This CDR3 is CASSLKSPFGYTF. The CDR3 nucleotides are TGTGCCAGCAGCTTAAAAAGCCCCTTTGGCTACACCTTC. The genes are TRBV7-3 and TRBJ1-2; no clear D gene. CDR1 and CDR2 from the germline V gene are SGHTA and FQGTGA. The V end was cut by 1 base, the J end by 7 bases, with 10 bases between. The CDR3 runs 13 residues.

This chain uses TRBV30 with TRBJ2-5; D might be TRBD1 (6 bases). CDR1 and CDR2 from the germline V gene are GTSNPN and SVGIG (reference sequence). The CDR3 totals 14 residues. The V end was cut by 2 bases, the J end by 2 bases, with 12 bases between. The CDR3 DNA is TGTGCCTGGAGTTCACAGGGCGTACAAGAGACCCAGTACTTC. Its protein product is CAWSSQGVQETQYF.

The rearrangement links TRBV25-1 to TRBJ2-3; TRBD1 agrees at 10 bases. The CDR3 runs 13 residues. Germline CDR1 is MGHDK and CDR2 is SYGVNS. The J segment lost 3 bases and the V segment lost 6 bases, leaving 0 bases of the junction unmatched. The DNA of the CDR3 is TGTGCCAGCAGGGGACAGGGGACAGATACGCAGTATTTT. Protein: CASRGQGTDTQYF.

The V and J genes are TRBV7-1 and TRBJ2-3; D remains ambiguous. TRBV7-1 is noted as an ORF with a role that remains uncertain. The CDR3 has 15 residues. V was cut by 3 bases and J by 2 bases, with 12 bases left in between. DNA of the CDR3: TGTGCCAGCAGCTCCCCCCCCGGGTTCACAGATACGCAGTATTTT. As protein: CASSSPPGFTDTQYF.

This clonotype was counted a few times. The rearrangement uses TRBV12-3 or TRBV12-4 and TRBJ1-3, with D hard to call. The CDR3 totals 12 residues. V was pared by 6 bases and J by 4 bases, with 7 bases between. CDR3 loop: CASRTTGNTIYF. For the CDR3, the DNA is TGTGCCAGCAGAACCACAGGAAACACCATATATTTT.

V usage is TRBV28 and J usage is TRBJ2-7, with D possibly being TRBD1 or TRBD2 (5 bases each). Trimming shortened V by 8 bases and J by 8 bases, and 16 bases separated the two germline ends. In germline, CDR1 is MDHEN, CDR2 SYDVKM. This CDR3 is 12 amino acids long. CDR3: CASLGVGVQQYF. Written as DNA, the CDR3 is TGTGCCAGCCTCGGAGTGGGGGTGCAGCAGTACTTC.

V usage is TRBV28 and J usage is TRBJ2-3; unclear D gene. Germline V lookup: CDR1 MDHEN, CDR2 SYDVKM. V lost 4 bases and J lost 3, with 17 bases in between. CDR3 length: 16 amino acids. CDR3 region: CASSYLNRDLTDTQYF. For the CDR3, the DNA is TGTGCCAGCAGTTACCTAAACAGAGACCTGACAGATACGCAGTATTTT. Full variable domain (remainder filled in from reference TRBV28 and TRBJ2-3): DVKVTQSSRYLVKRTGEKVFLECVQDMDHENMFWYRQDPGLGLRLIYFSYDVKMKEKGDIPEGYSVSREKKERFSLILESASTNQTSMYLCASSYLNRDLTDTQYFGPGTRLTVL.

The rearrangement joins TRBV7-1 to TRBJ1-1, with 7 bases lining up with TRBD1. TRBV7-1 has ORF status, its function being uncertain. The CDR3 totals 14 residues. Trimming took 2 bases from V and 4 from J; bases not matched to a gene: 4. In nucleotides, the CDR3 is TGTGCCAGCAGCTCAAGCAGGGGGATCACTGAAGCTTTCTTT. This sequence encodes CASSSSRGITEAFF.

The V and J genes are TRBV11-3 and TRBJ2-1; TRBD2 matches 8 bases. The CDR3 covers 14 residues. CDR1 and CDR2 (germline): SGHNT, YENEEA. Trimming took 5 bases from V and 6 from J; bases not matched to a gene: 6. Here the CDR3 reads CASSARGALNEQFF. CDR3 nucleotides: TGTGCCAGCAGCGCGCGGGGGGCGCTCAATGAGCAGTTCTTC.

The chain employs TRBV7-2 and TRBJ2-3; 9 nucleotides match TRBD2. Trimming cost V 5 bases and J 6 bases; bases outside gene matches: 6. Germline V CDR1 and CDR2: SGHTA, FQGNSA. The CDR3 length is 14 residues. The CDR3, as DNA: TGTGCCAGCAGCCGGAGCGGGGGGCCTGATACGCAGTATTTT. It translates to CASSRSGGPDTQYF.

V is TRBV6-2 or TRBV6-3 and J is TRBJ2-1, with 16 bases that match TRBD2. Germline V gene lookup returns CDR1 MNHEY and CDR2 SVGEGT. V trimming: 0 bases; J trimming: 5 bases; junction bases outside the gene matches: 1. This CDR3 has 17 residues. The CDR3 DNA follows: TGTGCCAGCAGTTACTCGGGGACTAGCGGGGGGGACAATGAGCAGTTCTTC. It specifies CASSYSGTSGGDNEQFF.

V gene TRBV7-2 combines with J gene TRBJ1-5; D unclear. Trimming left V 7 bases short and J 0 bases short, with 13 bases between. Germline CDR1 is SGHTA and CDR2 is FQGNSA. The CDR3 covers 15 residues. CDR3 amino acids: CASTMDPYSNQPQHF. As DNA, the CDR3 is TGTGCCAGCACCATGGACCCTTATAGCAATCAGCCCCAGCATTTT.

The V gene is TRBV20-1, the J gene TRBJ1-1, with a tentative D call TRBD1 (5 bases). This CDR3 has 15 residues. Trimming shortened V by 1 base and J by 5 bases, and 17 bases separated the two germline ends. The V gene's germline CDR1 is DFQATT and CDR2 SNEGSKA (reference sequence). Written as DNA, the CDR3 is TGCAGTGCTAGAGTTAGGGCAGGGTCCGAAACTGAAGCTTTCTTT. Its translation is CSARVRAGSETEAFF.